What follows are 31 T cell receptor beta chains derived from one specimen sequenced in a study of blood T cells in healthy people across ages. Together with a sample-barcoded 5' primer, a J-beta primer mix was included in a second PCR lasting roughly 6 to 12 cycles. TCRdb fed the 5' RACE reads into MiXCR, producing one record per CDR3 protein. The sample lists almost 800,000 distinct CDR3 sequences; about 62% were seen once. The sequenced material came from blood. The receptor set was obtained from a man aged 25 to 40 in good health.

This clonotype was counted a single time. The rearrangement links TRBV7-2 to TRBJ1-5; no definite D call. CDR3 length: 16 residues. Germline CDR1 is SGHTA and CDR2 is FQGNSA. V was clipped by 5 bases and J by 2 bases, with 16 bases between them. In DNA form, the CDR3 reads TGTGCCAGCAGCGTCGCAGGCCTTTTGGGCAATCAGCCCCAGCATTTT. It translates to CASSVAGLLGNQPQHF.

The rearrangement links TRBV20-1 to TRBJ2-7, with TRBD1 matching 7 bases. CDR1 is DFQATT and CDR2 is SNEGSKA in the germline V gene (reference sequence). Germline trimming cut 2 bases from V and 3 bases from J; bases unmatched to any gene: 10. The CDR3 covers 15 residues. The DNA of the CDR3 is TGCAGTGCTAGAACAGGGGTTCCCTCCCTCTACGAGCAGTACTTC. As protein: CSARTGVPSLYEQYF.

This clonotype was counted between two and nine times. The rearrangement links TRBV4-1 to TRBJ2-5; perhaps TRBD1 as D (5 bases). This CDR3 spans 15 amino acids. Looked up from germline, CDR1 is MGHRA and CDR2 is YSYEKL. V lost 3 bases and J lost 5, with 16 bases in between. CDR3 DNA: TGCGCCAGCAGCCACAGGGTGGGGTCCCAGGAGACCCAGTACTTC. Its translation is CASSHRVGSQETQYF.

About this clonotype itself: A junction boundary mismatches the germline segment, possibly from a read error. The chain couples TRBV28 to TRBJ2-1; D may be TRBD2 (6 bases). The CDR3 contains 16 residues. Germline CDR1 is MDHEN and CDR2 is SYDVKM. CDR3 in amino acids: CASSPPQSGSYNGQFF. The CDR3 nucleotides read TGTGCCAGCAGTCCCCCTCAGAGCGGGTCCTACAATGGGCAGTTCTTC. The variable domain in full, with the rest retrieved from reference TRBV28 and TRBJ2-1, is DVKVTQSSRYLVKRTGEKVFLECVQDMDHENMFWYRQDPGLGLRLIYFSYDVKMKEKGDIPEGYSVSREKKERFSLILESASTNQTSMYLCASSPPQSGSYNGQFFGPGTRLTVL.

The rearrangement joins TRBV5-1 to TRBJ2-7; D is possibly TRBD1 or TRBD2 (5 bases each). The V and J ends lost 0 bases and 5 bases respectively, with 12 bases between them. The CDR3 is made up of 14 amino acids. Germline lookup yields CDR1 SGHRS and CDR2 YFSETQ. CDR3 sequence (DNA): TGCGCCAGCAGCTTGGAGGGGACCCTAGACGAGCAGTACTTC. Translation: CASSLEGTLDEQYF.

The chain joins TRBV7-9 to TRBJ1-1; perhaps TRBD1 as D (5 bases). V dropped 4 bases and J dropped 0 bases, with 15 bases sitting between them. The germline V gene encodes CDR1 SEHNR and CDR2 FQNEAQ (reference sequence). The length of the CDR3 is 16 residues. CDR3 region: CASSSLTGGLNTEAFF. In nucleotides, the CDR3 is TGTGCCAGCAGCTCCCTTACAGGTGGGCTGAACACTGAAGCTTTCTTT. Full variable domain (missing parts from reference TRBV7-9 and TRBJ1-1): DTGVSQNPRHKITKRGQNVTFRCDPISEHNRLYWYRQTLGQGPEFLTYFQNEAQLEKSRLLSDRFSAERPKGSFSTLEIQRTEQGDSAMYLCASSSLTGGLNTEAFFGQGTRLTVV.

The CDR3 is CASSQRDRAYGANVLTF. As DNA, the CDR3 is TGTGCCAGCAGTCAGAGGGACAGGGCATACGGGGCCAACGTCCTGACTTTC. The chain combines TRBV12-3 or TRBV12-4 with TRBJ2-6; 9 nucleotides match TRBD1. The V and J ends lost 5 bases and 4 bases, in that order; junction bases with no gene match: 9. This CDR3 is 17 amino acids long.

This chain connects TRBV15 to TRBJ1-5; D unresolved. Germline V gives CDR1 LNHNV, CDR2 YYDKDF (reference sequence). This CDR3 region has 15 residues. The V end lost 0 bases, the J end lost 1 base, and 7 bases lay between the germline ends. The CDR3 region is CATSRDLDSNQPQHF. The CDR3 DNA follows: TGTGCCACCAGCAGAGATTTGGACAGCAATCAGCCCCAGCATTTT.

The rearrangement uses TRBV20-1 and TRBJ2-7; TRBD2 agrees at 10 bases. J gave up 4 bases and V 5 bases, and 5 bases lay outside the gene matches. This CDR3 spans 13 amino acids. Germline CDR1 DFQATT, CDR2 SNEGSKA (reference sequence). This chain's CDR3 is CSAALAGVYEQYF. The CDR3 DNA is TGCAGTGCTGCCCTAGCGGGAGTTTACGAGCAGTACTTC.

This clonotype was counted a few times. The chain employs TRBV4-2 and TRBJ2-6; D is perhaps TRBD2 (5 bases). The CDR3 length is 16 residues. V lost 3 bases to trimming and J lost 3 bases, with 12 bases between them. From germline, CDR1 is LGHNA and CDR2 YNFKEQ. The CDR3 DNA reads TGTGCCAGCAGCCAGGGCGGGCGTGATGGGGCCAACGTCCTGACTTTC. Translation: CASSQGGRDGANVLTF.

This clonotype showed up many times. The chain combines TRBV7-2 with TRBJ1-2; no reliable D call. Trimming left V 5 bases short and J 7 bases short, with 17 bases between. This CDR3 is 14 amino acids long. CDR1 is SGHTA and CDR2 is FQGNSA in the germline V gene. DNA for the CDR3: TGTGCCAGCAGCCGTATCCAGGCGGGAGGTGGCTACACCTTC. Its protein is CASSRIQAGGGYTF.

This clonotype occurred a few times. The rearrangement links TRBV7-8 to TRBJ1-1; D gene unclear. Germline CDR1 SGHVS, CDR2 FQNEAQ. The germline V and J ends were trimmed by 6 bases and 5 bases, with 16 bases remaining between them. There are 14 residues in the CDR3. CDR3 coding DNA: TGTGCCAGCAGTACGGGTAGATTGGGGACTGAAGCTTTCTTT. The encoded protein is CASSTGRLGTEAFF.

The chain recombines TRBV11-2 with TRBJ2-2, with D tentatively TRBD1 (6 bases). CDR3 length: 16 residues. Trimming cost V 4 bases and J 4 bases, with 16 bases left between them. CDR1 and CDR2 from the germline V gene are SGHAT and FQNNGV. The CDR3 DNA is TGTGCCAGCAGCTCCTCGGACAGAAGACTCACCGGGGAGCTGTTTTTT. As protein: CASSSSDRRLTGELFF.

This chain joins TRBV27 and TRBJ1-6; D may be TRBD1 (5 bases). This CDR3 spans 14 amino acids. Germline CDR1 MNHEY, CDR2 SMNVEV (reference sequence). Trimming removed 4 bases at V and 9 bases at J, with 13 bases between. This CDR3 is CASSSTGAGSPLHF. CDR3 bases: TGTGCCAGCAGTTCTACCGGGGCGGGTTCACCCCTCCACTTT.

This chain joins TRBV27 and TRBJ2-3, with no clear D. Germline V lookup: CDR1 MNHEY, CDR2 SMNVEV (reference sequence). The length of the CDR3 is 13 residues. V was clipped by 3 bases and J by 2 bases, with 6 bases between them. The CDR3 sequence: CASSFSATDTQYF. The CDR3 DNA reads as TGTGCCAGCAGTTTCTCCGCCACAGATACGCAGTATTTT.

The J gene is TRBJ2-7, the V gene TRBV7-9; 7 bases fit TRBD1. Germline trimming cut 5 bases from V and 6 bases from J; bases unmatched to any gene: 13. The CDR3 runs 15 residues. CDR1 is SEHNR and CDR2 is FQNEAQ in the germline V gene (reference sequence). In DNA form, the CDR3 reads TGTGCCAGCAGCAGCTTAAGACAGGGCCTTCTCGAGCAGTACTTC. It is translated as CASSSLRQGLLEQYF.

The J gene is TRBJ2-7, the V gene TRBV20-1; 10 positions match TRBD1. V dropped 3 bases and J dropped 7; count of bases not matched to a gene: 15. CDR3 length: 16 residues. Germline V gene sequence: CDR1 DFQATT, CDR2 SNEGSKA (reference sequence). The chain's CDR3 is CSASEFGTGALDEQYF. CDR3 in DNA: TGCAGTGCTAGCGAGTTCGGGACAGGGGCACTCGATGAGCAGTACTTC.

At least ten counts were recorded for this clonotype. V is TRBV5-6 and J is TRBJ2-3; D might be TRBD1 or TRBD2, each matching 5 bases. The germline V gene has CDR1 SGHDT and CDR2 YYEEEE. The CDR3 extends over 13 amino acids. V lost 0 bases and J lost 7, with 9 bases in between. The CDR3: CASSLVGTNTQYF. CDR3 DNA sequence: TGTGCCAGCAGCTTGGTCGGGACCAATACGCAGTATTTT.

This chain joins TRBV6-6 and TRBJ2-1; no clear D. Germline V lookup: CDR1 MNHNY, CDR2 SVGAGI (reference sequence). The CDR3 spans 14 residues. V was cut by 2 bases and J by 7 bases, with 12 bases left in between. This CDR3 is CASSYLAGANEQFF. CDR3 sequence (DNA): TGTGCCAGCAGTTACCTCGCAGGCGCGAATGAGCAGTTCTTC.

This chain joins TRBV29-1 and TRBJ2-1; TRBD2 might be the D (5 bases). There are 12 residues in the CDR3. The germline gives CDR1 SQVTM, CDR2 ANQGSEA. Trimming took off 5 bases at V and 7 bases at J, with 12 bases between the two ends. As DNA, the CDR3 is TGCAGCGTTAAAAGTAGCGAAAATGAGCAGTTCTTC. Protein product: CSVKSSENEQFF.

The sample holds a few counts of this clonotype. The CDR3 loop reads CASRTGQLYEQYF. The DNA for the CDR3 is TGTGCCAGCAGAACGGGACAGTTATACGAGCAGTACTTC. The chain is built from TRBV6-2 or TRBV6-3 and TRBJ2-5; TRBD1 matches 7 bases. The J call could be wrong; TRBJ2-7 is a better fit for the DNA end. The CDR3 loop spans 13 amino acids. The germline V gene has CDR1 MNHEY and CDR2 SVGEGT.

The J gene is TRBJ2-5, the V gene TRBV5-1; unclear D gene. V dropped 5 bases and J dropped 4 bases, with 6 bases sitting between them. The V gene's germline CDR1 is SGHRS and CDR2 YFSETQ. The CDR3 has 11 residues. The CDR3 DNA sequence: TGCGCCAGCAGGAGTTCAGAGACCCAGTACTTC. It yields the protein CASRSSETQYF.

The rearrangement joins TRBV7-2 to TRBJ2-7, with D perhaps matching TRBD2 (6 bases). Germline V gene lookup returns CDR1 SGHTA and CDR2 FQGNSA. This CDR3 is 13 amino acids long. Trimming removed 3 bases from V and 5 bases from J, with 11 bases in between. The CDR3 coding sequence is TGTGCCAGCAGCTTCTCGGGAGTAAACGAGCAGTACTTC. Protein: CASSFSGVNEQYF.

This clonotype has just a few counts. The genes are TRBV7-3 and TRBJ2-5; 9 bases map to TRBD2. Germline V gene sequence: CDR1 SGHTA, CDR2 FQGTGA. The CDR3 is 16 residues long. Germline trimming cut 5 bases from V and 2 bases from J; bases unmatched to any gene: 9. The CDR3: CASSPGWLAGQETQYF. As DNA, the CDR3 is TGTGCCAGCAGCCCCGGATGGCTAGCGGGACAAGAGACCCAGTACTTC.

The rearrangement links TRBV5-1 to TRBJ2-4; TRBD1 aligns across 7 bases. The assigned J gene may be wrong: the sequence end matches TRBJ2-7 better. CDR1 and CDR2 (germline): SGHRS, YFSETQ. This CDR3 has 21 residues. The CDR3 nucleotides read TGCGCCAGCAGTGTGGGCCTCTTGACAGGGCAGGCCGCTTTGGTGGACTACGAGCAGTACTTC. Translation: CASSVGLLTGQAALVDYEQYF.

The rearrangement joins TRBV25-1 to TRBJ2-5; D is undetermined. Trimming took off 2 bases at V and 2 bases at J, with 6 bases between the two ends. The CDR3 runs to 13 residues. CDR1 MGHDK and CDR2 SYGVNS come from the germline V gene. For the CDR3, the DNA is TGTGCCAGCAGTGAAAACCAACAAGAGACCCAGTACTTC. This sequence encodes CASSENQQETQYF.

As DNA, the CDR3 is TGTGCCAGCTCACCAGAATTGGGTTCGGCTTTCTTT. Amino acid sequence: CASSPELGSAFF. This chain links TRBV18 with TRBJ1-1; no clear D. There are 12 residues in the CDR3. V lost 2 bases and J lost 11, with 12 bases in between. The germline gives CDR1 KGHSH, CDR2 LQKENI. Full variable domain (outside the CDR3, taken from reference TRBV18 and TRBJ1-1): NAGVMQNPRHLVRRRGQEARLRCSPMKGHSHVYWYRQLPEEGLKFMVYLQKENIIDESGMPKERFSAEFPKEGPSILRIQQVVRGDSAAYFCASSPELGSAFFGQGTRLTVV.

This clonotype came up a few times. V and J are TRBV30 and TRBJ2-1; 11 nucleotides match TRBD2. V shed 0 bases and J 6 bases; nucleotides not matched to a gene: 7. The V gene's germline CDR1 is GTSNPN and CDR2 SVGIG (reference sequence). The CDR3 runs 16 residues. CDR3 coding DNA: TGTGCCTGGAGTGTAGGATGGACTAGCGGGCGCAATGAGCAGTTCTTC. It translates to CAWSVGWTSGRNEQFF.

This clonotype was seen only a few times. The chain uses TRBV2 and TRBJ2-5, with D maybe TRBD2 (6 bases). The CDR3 sequence is 15 residues long. V was shortened by 4 bases and J by 2 bases, with 14 bases between the two germline ends. CDR1 and CDR2 (germline): SNHLY, FYNNEI. CDR3 sequence: CASSGGTPVQETQYF. In DNA, the CDR3 is TGTGCCAGCAGTGGAGGGACTCCCGTACAAGAGACCCAGTACTTC.

The gene calls are TRBV7-9 and TRBJ2-1, with TRBD2 as a possible D gene (5 bases). V dropped 5 bases and J dropped 4 bases, with 12 bases sitting between them. CDR3 size: 14 residues. Germline CDR1 SEHNR, CDR2 FQNEAQ (reference sequence). In DNA form, the CDR3 reads TGTGCCAGCAGCGCCGAGGACTCGTACAATGAGCAGTTCTTC. Translated: CASSAEDSYNEQFF.

As for this clonotype: At one boundary the junction diverges from the germline segment, which might be a read error. The chain carries TRBV3-1 and TRBJ2-1; 9 bases fit TRBD2. The CDR3 is 15 residues long. Germline assignment: CDR1 LGHDT and CDR2 YNNKEL (reference sequence). Here the CDR3 reads CANSQDTLAGMEQFF. The CDR3 coding sequence is TGTGCCAACAGCCAAGATACACTAGCGGGCATGGAGCAGTTCTTC.